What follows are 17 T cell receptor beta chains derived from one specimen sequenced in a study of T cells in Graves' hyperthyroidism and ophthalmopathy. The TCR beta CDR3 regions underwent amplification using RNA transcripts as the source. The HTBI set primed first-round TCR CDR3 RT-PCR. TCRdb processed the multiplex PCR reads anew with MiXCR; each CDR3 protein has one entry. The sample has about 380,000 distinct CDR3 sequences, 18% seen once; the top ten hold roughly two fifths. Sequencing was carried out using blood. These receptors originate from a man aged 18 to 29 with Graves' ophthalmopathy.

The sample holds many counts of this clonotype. The CDR3 DNA reads as TGTGCCAGCAGTTATCGTTCCGGCGGAGAGACCCAGTACTTC. Translating gives CASSYRSGGETQYF. This chain connects TRBV6-5 to TRBJ2-5; D call uncertain. V gave up 3 bases and J gave up 4 bases, with 12 bases separating them. Germline lookup yields CDR1 MNHEY and CDR2 SVGAGI. The CDR3 extends over 14 amino acids.

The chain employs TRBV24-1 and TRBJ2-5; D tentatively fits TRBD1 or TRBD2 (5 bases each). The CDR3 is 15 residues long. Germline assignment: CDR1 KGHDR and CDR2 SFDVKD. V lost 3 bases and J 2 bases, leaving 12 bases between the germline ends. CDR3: CATSDPGTFQETQYF. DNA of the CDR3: TGTGCCACCAGTGATCCCGGGACCTTTCAAGAGACCCAGTACTTC.

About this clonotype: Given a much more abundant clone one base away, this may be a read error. Here the CDR3 DNA reads TGTGCCAGCAGTTTATCCCTCCTCGACAGCTATGGCCACACCTTC. Translation: CASSLSLLDSYGHTF. The chain is built from TRBV27 and TRBJ1-2, with D maybe TRBD1 (5 bases). Germline-derived CDR1 and CDR2 are MNHEY and SMNVEV (reference sequence). The CDR3 extends over 15 amino acids.

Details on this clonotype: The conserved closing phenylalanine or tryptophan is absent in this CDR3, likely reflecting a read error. The CDR3 DNA reads as TGTGCCAGCAGCCTTTGGGGGGTAGGTTCACCCCTCCACCTT. This codes for CASSLWGVGSPLHL. The rearrangement links TRBV14 to TRBJ1-6; TRBD1 might be the D (5 bases). Trimming left V 4 bases short and J 9 bases short, with 13 bases between. The length of the CDR3 is 14 residues. In germline, CDR1 is SGHDN, CDR2 FVKESK.

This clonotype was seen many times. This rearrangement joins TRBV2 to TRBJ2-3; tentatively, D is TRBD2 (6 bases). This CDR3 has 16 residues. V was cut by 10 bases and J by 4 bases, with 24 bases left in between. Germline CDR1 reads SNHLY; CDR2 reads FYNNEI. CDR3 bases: TGTGCCATCGGTGGAGGGGCAGCCCAAAGGGCAGATACGCAGTATTTT. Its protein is CAIGGGAAQRADTQYF.

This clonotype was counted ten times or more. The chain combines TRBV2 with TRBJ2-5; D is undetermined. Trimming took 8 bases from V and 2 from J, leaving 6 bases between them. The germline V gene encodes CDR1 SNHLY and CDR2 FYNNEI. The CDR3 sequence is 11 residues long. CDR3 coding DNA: TGTGCCAGCCATTCTCAAGAGACCCAGTACTTC. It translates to CASHSQETQYF.

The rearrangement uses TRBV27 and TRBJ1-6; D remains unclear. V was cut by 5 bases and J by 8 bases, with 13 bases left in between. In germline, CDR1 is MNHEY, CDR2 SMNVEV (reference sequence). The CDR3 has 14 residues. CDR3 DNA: TGTGCCAGCAGTCGAAACCGGTGGGATTCACCCCTCCACTTT. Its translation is CASSRNRWDSPLHF.

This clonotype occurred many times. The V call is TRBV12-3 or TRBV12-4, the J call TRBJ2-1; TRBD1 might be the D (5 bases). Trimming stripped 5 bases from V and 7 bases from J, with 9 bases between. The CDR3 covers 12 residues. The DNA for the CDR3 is TGTGCCAGCAGTCCAGGGTATAATGAGCAGTTCTTC. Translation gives CASSPGYNEQFF.

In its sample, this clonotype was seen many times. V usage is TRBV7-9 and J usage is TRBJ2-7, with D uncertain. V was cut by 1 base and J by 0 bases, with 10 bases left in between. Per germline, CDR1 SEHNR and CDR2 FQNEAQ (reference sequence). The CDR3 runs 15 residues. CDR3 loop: CASSLGAGPSYEQYF. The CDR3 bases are TGTGCCAGCAGCTTAGGGGCAGGCCCCTCCTACGAGCAGTACTTC.

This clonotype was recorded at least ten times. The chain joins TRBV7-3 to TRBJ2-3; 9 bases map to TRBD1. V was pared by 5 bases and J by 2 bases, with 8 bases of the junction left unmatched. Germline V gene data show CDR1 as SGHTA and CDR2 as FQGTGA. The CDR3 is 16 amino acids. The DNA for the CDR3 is TGTGCCAGCAGCCCAACAGGGGGCGAAGCCACAGATACGCAGTATTTT. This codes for CASSPTGGEATDTQYF.

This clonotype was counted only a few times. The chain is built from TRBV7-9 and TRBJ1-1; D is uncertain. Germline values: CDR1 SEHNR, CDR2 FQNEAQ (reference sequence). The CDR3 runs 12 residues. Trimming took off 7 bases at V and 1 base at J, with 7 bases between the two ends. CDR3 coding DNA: TGTGCCAGCACTAGGGAGAACACTGAAGCTTTCTTT. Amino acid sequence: CASTRENTEAFF.

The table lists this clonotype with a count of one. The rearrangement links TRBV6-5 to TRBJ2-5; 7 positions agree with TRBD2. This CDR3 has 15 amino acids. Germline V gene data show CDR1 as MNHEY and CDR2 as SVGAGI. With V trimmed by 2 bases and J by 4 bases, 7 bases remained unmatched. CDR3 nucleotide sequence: TGTGCCAGCAGTTACGGGGAGGGTAGTCGAGAGACCCAGTACTTC. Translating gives CASSYGEGSRETQYF.

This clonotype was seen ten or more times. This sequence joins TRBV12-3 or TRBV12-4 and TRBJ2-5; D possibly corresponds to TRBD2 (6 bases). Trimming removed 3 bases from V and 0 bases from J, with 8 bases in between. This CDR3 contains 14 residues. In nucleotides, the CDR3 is TGTGCCAGCAGTTTTGGGACTTACCAAGAGACCCAGTACTTC. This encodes CASSFGTYQETQYF.

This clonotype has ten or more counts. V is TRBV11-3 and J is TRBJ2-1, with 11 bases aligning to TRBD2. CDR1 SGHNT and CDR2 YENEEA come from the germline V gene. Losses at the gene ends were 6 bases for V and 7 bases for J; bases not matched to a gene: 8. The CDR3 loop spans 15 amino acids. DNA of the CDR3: TGTGCCAGCAGTCTTAGCGGGGGGGCGGGTAATGAGCAGTTCTTC. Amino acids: CASSLSGGAGNEQFF.

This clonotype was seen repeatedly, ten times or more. CDR3 amino acids: CASSYSGGASYEQYF. The CDR3 DNA is TGTGCCAGCAGTTACTCGGGTGGGGCCTCCTACGAGCAGTACTTC. This chain uses TRBV6-5 with TRBJ2-7, with TRBD1 as a possible D gene (5 bases). The CDR3 covers 15 residues. Germline lookup yields CDR1 MNHEY and CDR2 SVGAGI. Trimming took off 0 bases at V and 0 bases at J, with 9 bases between the two ends.

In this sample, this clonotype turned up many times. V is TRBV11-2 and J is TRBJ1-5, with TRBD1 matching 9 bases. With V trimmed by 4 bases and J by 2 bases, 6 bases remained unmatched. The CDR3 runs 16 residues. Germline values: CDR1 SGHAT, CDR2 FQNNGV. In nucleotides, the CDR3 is TGTGCCAGCAGCTCATACAGGGGGCGCGGCAATCAGCCCCAGCATTTT. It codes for CASSSYRGRGNQPQHF. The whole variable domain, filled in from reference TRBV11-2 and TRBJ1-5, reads EAGVAQSPRYKIIEKRQSVAFWCNPISGHATLYWYQQILGQGPKLLIQFQNNGVVDDSQLPKDRFSAERLKGVDSTLKIQPAKLEDSAVYLCASSSYRGRGNQPQHFGDGTRLSIL.

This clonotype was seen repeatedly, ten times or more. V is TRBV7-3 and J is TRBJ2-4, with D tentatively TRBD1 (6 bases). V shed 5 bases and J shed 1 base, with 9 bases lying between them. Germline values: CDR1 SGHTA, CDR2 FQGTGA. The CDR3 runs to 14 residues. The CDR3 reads CASSPGQAKNIQYF. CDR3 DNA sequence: TGTGCCAGCAGCCCCGGACAGGCCAAAAACATTCAGTACTTC.